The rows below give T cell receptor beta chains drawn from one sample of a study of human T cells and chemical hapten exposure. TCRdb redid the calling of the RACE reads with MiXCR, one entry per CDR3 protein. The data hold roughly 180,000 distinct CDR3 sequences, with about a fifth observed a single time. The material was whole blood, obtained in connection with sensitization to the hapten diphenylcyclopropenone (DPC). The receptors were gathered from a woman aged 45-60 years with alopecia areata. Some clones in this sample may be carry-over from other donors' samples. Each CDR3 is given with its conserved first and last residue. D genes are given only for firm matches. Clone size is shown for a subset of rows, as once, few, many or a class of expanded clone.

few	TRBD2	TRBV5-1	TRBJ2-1	TGCGCCAGCAGCTTAGGGACTAGCGGAAAACTCAGGGACAATGAGCAGTTCTTC	CASSLGTSGKLRDNEQFF
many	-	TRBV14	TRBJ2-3	TGTGCCAGCAGCCAAGATTTAGGGCTTACAGATACGCAGTATTTT	CASSQDLGLTDTQYF
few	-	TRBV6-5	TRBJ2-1	TGTGCCAGCATAGGGTCCGGGGGTTCCTACAATGAGCAGTTCTTC	CASIGSGGSYNEQFF
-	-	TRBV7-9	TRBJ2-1	TGTGCCAGCAGCTTAGTGCTGGGGTGGAGGTACAATGAGCAGTTCTTC	CASSLVLGWRYNEQFF
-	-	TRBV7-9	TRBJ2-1	TGTGCCAGCAGCTTGAACTCCGGGACTGCGGACTACAATGAGCAGTTCTTC	CASSLNSGTADYNEQFF
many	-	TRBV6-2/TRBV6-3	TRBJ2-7	TGTGCCAGCAGTTACCAACCGAAGTACGAGCAGTACTTC	CASSYQPKYEQYF
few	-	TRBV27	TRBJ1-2	TGTGCCAGCAGTTCACAGGGCGCCTACACCTTC	CASSSQGAYTF
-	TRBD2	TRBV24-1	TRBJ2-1	TGTGCCACCAGTGATCCCAGCGGGAGTTACAATGAGCAGTCCTTC	CATSDPSGSYNEQSF
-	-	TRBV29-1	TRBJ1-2	TGCAGCGCCAGACTACCCGACGGTCTCTATGGCTACACCTTC	CSARLPDGLYGYTF
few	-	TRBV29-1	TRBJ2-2	TGCAGCGTAGCGGACACCGGGGAGCTGTTTTTT	CSVADTGELFF
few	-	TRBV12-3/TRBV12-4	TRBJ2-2	TGTGCCAGCAGTCCCCGGGGTAGCTTTAACACCGGGGAGCTGTTTTTT	CASSPRGSFNTGELFF
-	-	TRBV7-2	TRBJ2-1	TGTGCCAGCAGCTTAGGAGGGGCGACCTACAATGAGCAGTTCTTC	CASSLGGATYNEQFF
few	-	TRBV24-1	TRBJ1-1	TGTGCCACTTCAGGGGCGGCGAACACTGAAGCTTTCTTT	CATSGAANTEAFF
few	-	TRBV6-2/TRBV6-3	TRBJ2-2	TGTGCCAGCAGTTCCCTTCGAGCGAACACCGGGGAGCTGTTTTTT	CASSSLRANTGELFF
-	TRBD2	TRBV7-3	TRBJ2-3	TGTGCCAGCAGCGCGGGGAACATGGGGCTAGCGGGAGATACGCAGTATTTT	CASSAGNMGLAGDTQYF
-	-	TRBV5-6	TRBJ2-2	TGTGCCAGCAGCTTGTTCGGGGGTCTTCAGAACACCGGGGAGCTGTTTTTT	CASSLFGGLQNTGELFF
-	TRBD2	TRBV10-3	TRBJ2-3	TGTGCCATCGGCGAATCCGGGACTATCACAGATACGCAGTATTTT	CAIGESGTITDTQYF
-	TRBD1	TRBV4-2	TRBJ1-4	TGTGCCAGCAGCCAGCCGGGACAGGGGGTTGAAAAACTGTTTTTT	CASSQPGQGVEKLFF
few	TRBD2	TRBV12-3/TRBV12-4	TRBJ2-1	TGTGCCAGCAGTTTCCGCGGGAGCCGGAATGAGCAGTTCTTC	CASSFRGSRNEQFF
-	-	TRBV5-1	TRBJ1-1	TGCGCCAGCAGCTTGATCGGGGGTGAAGCTTTCTTT	CASSLIGGEAFF
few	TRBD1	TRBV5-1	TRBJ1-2	TGCGCCAGCAGATCCACAGGGGGTGTTAACTATGGCTACACCTTC	CASRSTGGVNYGYTF
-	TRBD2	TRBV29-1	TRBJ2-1	TGCAGCGTGGGGCGAGGCGGGAGGGTCGGCGTCTACAATGAGCAGTTCTTC	CSVGRGGRVGVYNEQFF
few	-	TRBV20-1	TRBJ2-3	TGCAGTGCTAGAAGAGCAGATACGCAGTATTTT	CSARRADTQYF
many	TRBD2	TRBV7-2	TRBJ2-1	TGTGCCAGCAGCCATAGGACTAGCGGGAACGATGAGCAGTTCTTC	CASSHRTSGNDEQFF
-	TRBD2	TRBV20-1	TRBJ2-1	TGCAGTGCTAGCGCGGGACTAGCGGGAGGTGAGCAGTTCTTC	CSASAGLAGGEQFF
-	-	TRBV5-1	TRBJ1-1	TGCGCCAGCAGCTCCGACCTGAGCACTGAAGCTTTCTTT	CASSSDLSTEAFF
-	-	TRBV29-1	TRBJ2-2	TGCAGCGTCTCCCGGGCCGGGGAGCTGTTTTTT	CSVSRAGELFF
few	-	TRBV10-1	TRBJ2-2	TGCGCCAGCAGTGGACGGCTGACAGCTAACACCGGGGAGCTGTTTTTT	CASSGRLTANTGELFF